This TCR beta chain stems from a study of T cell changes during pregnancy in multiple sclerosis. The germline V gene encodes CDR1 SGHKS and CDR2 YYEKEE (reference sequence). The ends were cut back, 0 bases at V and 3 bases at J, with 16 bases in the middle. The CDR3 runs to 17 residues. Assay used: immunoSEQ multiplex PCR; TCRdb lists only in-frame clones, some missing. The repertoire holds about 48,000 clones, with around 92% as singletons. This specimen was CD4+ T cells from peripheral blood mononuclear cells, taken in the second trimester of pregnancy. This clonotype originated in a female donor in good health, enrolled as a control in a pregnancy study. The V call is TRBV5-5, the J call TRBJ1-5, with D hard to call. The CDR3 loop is CASSLAPPGPLNQPQHF. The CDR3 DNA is TGTGCCAGCAGCTTGGCTCCCCCAGGTCCCCTCAATCAGCCCCAGCATTTT.